A selection of T cell receptor beta chains follows, all from one sample in a study of T cell responses to AZD1222 COVID-19 vaccine. Clones were sequenced by immunoSEQ multiplex PCR, and TCRdb holds only the in-frame ones, with some missing. Of 65,000 to 90,000 clones listed, 86% are singletons. This specimen consisted of peripheral blood, obtained on day 0 of AZD1222 vaccination. The receptors shown here come from an adult in good health. CDR3s include the opening cysteine and the closing phenylalanine or tryptophan. The D gene is left open where the match is weak. Part of the rows lack a size; the others show once, few, many or a class for expanded clones.

cdr3_nt cdr3_aa j_call d_call clone_size v_call
TGTGCCAGTAGTACCCGGACAGGGGGGAGCAATCAGCCCCAGCATTTT CASSTRTGGSNQPQHF TRBJ1-5 TRBD1 - TRBV19
TGCGCCAGCAGTGAGCCTCCGACTTGGCCCACTGAAGCTTTCTTT CASSEPPTWPTEAFF TRBJ1-1 - - TRBV10-2
TGTGCCAGCATACCCAGAGGACAGGGAGGCTATAATTCACCCCTCCACTTT CASIPRGQGGYNSPLHF TRBJ1-6 TRBD1 once TRBV28
TGTGCCAGCAGCTGGAGAACTGAAGCTTTCTTT CASSWRTEAFF TRBJ1-1 - - TRBV5-6
TGTGCCAGCAGTTTAGCGGGAGGGGTCGATGAGCAGTTCTTC CASSLAGGVDEQFF TRBJ2-1 TRBD2 - TRBV6-5
TGTGCCAGTAGTATTCCGGGACGGCCTGGCTACACCTTC CASSIPGRPGYTF TRBJ1-2 - - TRBV19
TGTGCCAGCAGCTCCGTCGACAGGGGAGGTTTGGACATTCAGTACTTC CASSSVDRGGLDIQYF TRBJ2-4 TRBD1 - TRBV7-3
TGCAGTGCTGACAATAATGAAAAACTGTTTTTT CSADNNEKLFF TRBJ1-4 - - TRBV20-1
TGTGCCAGCACCGGGACTAGCGGGATTGTATACGAGCAGTACTTC CASTGTSGIVYEQYF TRBJ2-7 TRBD2 few TRBV2
TGTGCCAGCTCACCAACCGGGACAGGGGCTGGAAACACCATATATTTT CASSPTGTGAGNTIYF TRBJ1-3 TRBD1 - TRBV18
TGTGCCAGTATGTTCTCGGGGGGCAGGAGCAATCAGCCCCAGCATTTT CASMFSGGRSNQPQHF TRBJ1-5 - - TRBV19
TGTGCCAGCGCCACGGGGCTAACTGGGGCCAACGTCCTGACTTTC CASATGLTGANVLTF TRBJ2-6 - - TRBV7-3
TGTGCCAGCAGCCAGGGAGCGGGGGGCCGCTACGAGCAGTACTTC CASSQGAGGRYEQYF TRBJ2-7 TRBD2 - TRBV3-1/TRBV3-2
TGTGCCAGCAGTTTGGCATCGTATGGCTACACCTTC CASSLASYGYTF TRBJ1-2 - - TRBV28
TGTGCCAGCAGCCCCGGGACAGGGGGCGCTTATGGCTACACCTTC CASSPGTGGAYGYTF TRBJ1-2 TRBD1 - TRBV7-2
TGTGCCAGCAGTAGGTCCACCTCTGGGGCCAACGTCCTGACTTTC CASSRSTSGANVLTF TRBJ2-6 - - TRBV6-2/TRBV6-3
TGTGCCACCAGTGATTCAGGGGACCACTATGGCTACACCTTC CATSDSGDHYGYTF TRBJ1-2 - - TRBV24-1
TGTGCCAGCAGTGTAGCGGGGGTTAATACGCAGTATTTT CASSVAGVNTQYF TRBJ2-3 TRBD2 - TRBV27
TGTGCCAGCAGCTACTTGATGAACACTGAAGCTTTCTTT CASSYLMNTEAFF TRBJ1-1 - - TRBV6-5
TGTGCCAGCAGTGAATCCCGACAATCGGGCACTGAAGCTTTCTTT CASSESRQSGTEAFF TRBJ1-1 - - TRBV25-1
TGTGCCAGCAGCTTATTAGGCAGGGCCGAAATGAATGAGCAGTTCTTC CASSLLGRAEMNEQFF TRBJ2-1 - once TRBV5-6
TGTGCCAGCAGTGAATTGGCCGGGGGAAGCACAGATACGCAGTATTTT CASSELAGGSTDTQYF TRBJ2-3 - - TRBV25-1
TGTGCCAGCAGCCAACTTCAGGGAGGGGCTAATGAAAAACTGTTTTTT CASSQLQGGANEKLFF TRBJ1-4 - - TRBV5-6
TGTGCCAGCAGCTCCGGACTAGCGGGAGTAAATGAAAAACTGTTTTTT CASSSGLAGVNEKLFF TRBJ1-4 - - TRBV7-2
TGTGCCAGCAGCTGGACAGGGGGCGGAGAGACCCAGTACTTC CASSWTGGGETQYF TRBJ2-5 TRBD1 - TRBV5-6
TGTGCCAGCAGCGTCGGGGAAGCGGGTACGCAGTATTTT CASSVGEAGTQYF TRBJ2-3 - - TRBV11-2
TGTGCCACCTCGGGACAGGCTTCTGGCTACACCTTC CATSGQASGYTF TRBJ1-2 TRBD1 - TRBV24-1
TGTGCCAGCAGTTTAGGTCTGACAGGGTCAAACACTGAAGCTTTCTTT CASSLGLTGSNTEAFF TRBJ1-1 TRBD1 - TRBV28
TGTGCCAGCAGAATGGGGGGAGACACCATATATTTT CASRMGGDTIYF TRBJ1-3 - - TRBV28
TGTGCCAGCAGTGAAAAGAAAGGGGGGGGTCAGCCCCAGCATTTT CASSEKKGGGQPQHF TRBJ1-5 - - TRBV6-1
TGTGCCAGCAGCTTAGACAGGGGTTCCTATAATTCACCCCTCCACTTT CASSLDRGSYNSPLHF TRBJ1-6 TRBD1 - TRBV7-2
TGTGCCAGCAGCTTGGATACGAACACTGAAGCTTTCTTT CASSLDTNTEAFF TRBJ1-1 - - TRBV5-4
TGTGCCAGCAGCCGAGATTCTAGCGGGAGCAGGAATGAGCAGTTCTTC CASSRDSSGSRNEQFF TRBJ2-1 TRBD2 - TRBV7-8
TGTGCCAGCAGCCAAGGCGGGGGCTCGTCTAACTATGGCTACACCTTC CASSQGGGSSNYGYTF TRBJ1-2 - - TRBV4-2
TGTGCCAGCAGCTTGTACAGGGGGCGAGATGGCTACACCTTC CASSLYRGRDGYTF TRBJ1-2 TRBD1 - TRBV5-6
TGTGCCAGTAGGCCCTCAGGACACAACTATGGCTACACCTTC CASRPSGHNYGYTF TRBJ1-2 - many TRBV19
TGTGCCAGCAGCTTAGGACTAGCATCAGATACGCAGTATTTT CASSLGLASDTQYF TRBJ2-3 TRBD2 - TRBV7-3
TGTGCCAGCAGTTCTGGGACTCATGTTAACTATGGCTACACCTTC CASSSGTHVNYGYTF TRBJ1-2 - - TRBV28
TGCGCCAGCAGCCAAGATCCTATTGGGCTCTACGAGCAGTACTTC CASSQDPIGLYEQYF TRBJ2-7 - - TRBV4-1
TGTGCCAGCGCCAGGCTAGCGGGACCCAATGAGCAGTTCTTC CASARLAGPNEQFF TRBJ2-1 TRBD2 once TRBV7-3
TGCAGCGTTGCGCAAGCGGGAGGGCCCAACGAGCAGTACTTC CSVAQAGGPNEQYF TRBJ2-7 TRBD2 - TRBV29-1
TGTGCCAGCAGTGAACAAGGGTCTGTCTATGGCTACACCTTC CASSEQGSVYGYTF TRBJ1-2 - - TRBV2
TGCGCCAGCAGCTTAAGTCCGGCTTTCTCTGGAAACACCATATATTTT CASSLSPAFSGNTIYF TRBJ1-3 - - TRBV5-1